Each of the 24 T cell receptor beta chains below was sequenced from the same sample in a study. One entry per CDR3 protein results from TCRdb running MiXCR on the 5' RACE reads. The sample lists around 44,000 distinct CDR3 sequences, 25% to 35% occurring once. The sequenced sample was tumor-infiltrating memory CD4+ T cells sorted from the breast tumor. Subset denoted: memory CD4+ T cells, CD4+CD45RO+CD25-. These receptors all come from a female donor with breast cancer.

The V call is TRBV5-1, the J call TRBJ2-1; 9 nucleotides match TRBD1. This CDR3 is 14 amino acids long. Germline V lookup: CDR1 SGHRS, CDR2 YFSETQ. V lost 3 bases to trimming and J lost 8 bases; unmatched junction nucleotides: 6. CDR3 sequence: CASSWGGQGYEQFF. The CDR3 nucleotides read TGCGCCAGCAGCTGGGGGGGACAGGGCTATGAGCAGTTCTTC.

This clonotype was recorded only once. The chain links TRBV14 to TRBJ1-1; D might be TRBD1 (6 bases). Per germline, CDR1 SGHDN and CDR2 FVKESK. The CDR3 is 14 residues long. V was clipped by 4 bases and J by 6 bases, with 15 bases between them. The CDR3 DNA reads as TGTGCCAGCAGCCCCTACACAGGGTCCCCTGAAGCTTTCTTT. Encoded protein: CASSPYTGSPEAFF.

This clonotype was seen a handful of times. This chain joins TRBV5-1 and TRBJ2-1; TRBD2 aligns across 7 bases. The V and J ends lost 0 bases and 4 bases, in that order; junction bases with no gene match: 4. Germline assignment: CDR1 SGHRS and CDR2 YFSETQ. The CDR3 sequence is 15 residues long. As DNA, the CDR3 is TGCGCCAGCAGCTTGGAAGGGCGGGAGTACAATGAGCAGTTCTTC. Encoded protein: CASSLEGREYNEQFF.

This clonotype was counted between two and nine times. Its ends do not fully match the called genes, so a read error is possible. The chain recombines TRBV6-5 with TRBJ1-2, with D uncertain. CDR1 MNHEY and CDR2 SVGAGI come from the germline V gene. The CDR3 covers 13 residues. In DNA form, the CDR3 reads TGTGTCAGCAGGTACTCCGGGTTTGATGGCTACACCTTC. Translating it yields CVSRYSGFDGYTF.

The chain has TRBV4-2 and TRBJ2-7; 9 nucleotides match TRBD2. This CDR3 comprises 15 residues. Trimming took 0 bases from V and 7 from J; bases not matched to a gene: 7. Per the germline V gene, CDR1 is LGHNA and CDR2 is YNFKEQ. The CDR3 DNA sequence: TGTGCCAGCAGCCAAGACCCAGCGGGGGGCCAGGAGCAGTACTTC. It translates to CASSQDPAGGQEQYF.

The genes are TRBV20-1 and TRBJ2-1, with TRBD2 identical over 10 bases. Per the germline V gene, CDR1 is DFQATT and CDR2 is SNEGSKA (reference sequence). This CDR3 contains 15 residues. V lost 6 bases and J lost 8; bases outside the gene matches: 13. The CDR3 reads CSAPELAGVSDEQFF. In DNA form, the CDR3 reads TGCAGTGCGCCCGAGCTAGCGGGAGTTTCAGATGAGCAGTTCTTC.

This clonotype has more than one count but fewer than ten. The chain has TRBV6-1 and TRBJ1-5; D perhaps matches TRBD1 (5 bases). Germline V gives CDR1 MNHNS, CDR2 SASEGT. V was cut by 7 bases and J by 0 bases, with 16 bases left in between. CDR3 length: 16 residues. Written as DNA, the CDR3 is TGTGCCAGCACCTACAGACAGTCTCATAGCAATCAGCCCCAGCATTTT. This codes for CASTYRQSHSNQPQHF.

This rearrangement joins TRBV5-1 to TRBJ1-4, with D maybe TRBD1 (5 bases). V dropped 7 bases and J dropped 3 bases, with 10 bases sitting between them. The germline CDR1 and CDR2 sequences are SGHRS and YFSETQ. CDR3 length: 13 residues. The CDR3 sequence is CASRGRPNEKLFF. In nucleotides, the CDR3 is TGCGCCAGCCGGGGGAGACCTAATGAAAAACTGTTTTTT.

In this sample, this clonotype turned up a few times. The V and J genes are TRBV28 and TRBJ2-2; D is undetermined. This CDR3 comprises 13 residues. V was trimmed by 5 bases and J by 2 bases, leaving 6 bases between them. Germline V gene lookup returns CDR1 MDHEN and CDR2 SYDVKM. CDR3 nucleotide sequence: TGTGCCAGCAGTCCGACAAACACCGGGGAGCTGTTTTTT. Translating it yields CASSPTNTGELFF.

The chain links TRBV13 to TRBJ2-5, with D possibly TRBD2 on 6 matching bases. Germline V gene data show CDR1 as PRHDT and CDR2 as FYEKMQ (reference sequence). The CDR3 is 16 residues long. The germline V and J ends were trimmed by 0 bases and 2 bases, with 13 bases remaining between them. CDR3 region: CASSLGFGGAQETQYF. CDR3 sequence (DNA): TGTGCCAGCAGCTTAGGTTTTGGCGGGGCTCAAGAGACCCAGTACTTC.

This clonotype was detected many times. The rearrangement uses TRBV20-1 and TRBJ1-1, with 9 bases that match TRBD1. Trimming at V came to 8 bases and at J to 7 bases, leaving 11 bases not matched to a gene. The germline gives CDR1 DFQATT, CDR2 SNEGSKA (reference sequence). The CDR3 consists of 13 residues. The CDR3: CSSRTGAAYEAFF. Here the CDR3 DNA reads TGCAGTTCGCGGACAGGGGCCGCTTATGAAGCTTTCTTT.

The chain links TRBV6-7 to TRBJ1-1, with D tentatively TRBD1 (5 bases). TRBV6-7 is an ORF, and what it does is uncertain. Trimming took 2 bases from V and 4 from J, leaving 20 bases between them. The CDR3 extends over 17 amino acids. In nucleotides, the CDR3 is TGTGCCAGCAGTTACGACCCCCCCAGGGAAGGAGGCACTGAAGCTTTCTTT. Protein sequence: CASSYDPPREGGTEAFF.

The chain links TRBV3-1 to TRBJ1-5; tentative D call: TRBD1 (5 bases). The germline V and J ends were trimmed by 0 bases and 6 bases, with 9 bases remaining between them. The CDR3 runs to 14 residues. Per germline, CDR1 LGHDT and CDR2 YNNKEL (reference sequence). The CDR3 is CASSQDTGGQPQHF. The CDR3 DNA is TGTGCCAGCAGCCAAGATACGGGGGGTCAGCCCCAGCATTTT.

The chain joins TRBV20-1 to TRBJ2-5, with 12 positions matching TRBD2. With 4 bases clipped from V and 4 bases from J, the junction kept 13 bases outside the gene matches. The germline V gene has CDR1 DFQATT and CDR2 SNEGSKA (reference sequence). The CDR3 consists of 17 residues. The CDR3 DNA is TGCAGTGCTACGCTTCCTAGCGGGAGGGCCCTCGCAGAGACCCAGTACTTC. Translated: CSATLPSGRALAETQYF.

In this sample, this clonotype turned up a few times. V gene TRBV3-1 combines with J gene TRBJ2-3; TRBD2 might be the D (5 bases). The length of the CDR3 is 16 residues. Trimming stripped 4 bases from V and 2 bases from J, with 16 bases between. Germline V lookup: CDR1 LGHDT, CDR2 YNNKEL (reference sequence). The CDR3: CASSLAGSRNTDTQYF. CDR3 DNA: TGTGCCAGCAGCCTCGCGGGCTCACGAAACACAGATACGCAGTATTTT.

The V call is TRBV6-6, the J call TRBJ2-3; possible D gene TRBD2, 6 bases. Between the trimmed V and J ends, which lost 6 bases and 0 bases, there was a span of 16 bases. Germline loops: CDR1 MNHNY, CDR2 SVGAGI (reference sequence). CDR3 length: 16 residues. The CDR3 here is CASRAGPHASTDTQYF. The CDR3 DNA sequence: TGTGCCAGCAGGGCGGGGCCCCATGCTAGCACAGATACGCAGTATTTT.

The V and J genes are TRBV5-1 and TRBJ1-1, with no clear D. The germline V gene encodes CDR1 SGHRS and CDR2 YFSETQ. This CDR3 is built from 14 residues. The V end was cut by 7 bases, the J end by 5 bases, with 18 bases between. CDR3 nucleotide sequence: TGCGCCAGCGGCACAATGGAGGGAGGAACTGAAGCTTTCTTT. Amino acid sequence: CASGTMEGGTEAFF. Drawing the rest from reference TRBV5-1 and TRBJ1-1, the complete variable domain is KAGVTQTPRYLIKTRGQQVTLSCSPISGHRSVSWYQQTPGQGLQFLFEYFSETQRNKGNFPGRFSGRQFSNSRSEMNVSTLELGDSALYLCASGTMEGGTEAFFGQGTRLTVV.

This clonotype has a handful of counts. In DNA, the CDR3 is TGTGCCAGCAGTTTGGAGACGGGGGACATTGGGTTCTATGGCTACACCTTC. Its translation: CASSLETGDIGFYGYTF. The V and J genes are TRBV28 and TRBJ1-2; maybe TRBD1 (6 bases). Germline-derived CDR1 and CDR2 are MDHEN and SYDVKM. CDR3 length: 17 residues. V lost 3 bases and J lost 4, with 21 bases in between.

The rearrangement joins TRBV10-3 to TRBJ2-4; no definite D call. This CDR3 comprises 14 residues. Trimming stripped 8 bases from V and 2 bases from J, with 13 bases between. The germline gives CDR1 ENHRY, CDR2 SYGVKD. CDR3 sequence: CAIAKSDSKNIQYF. The CDR3, as DNA: TGTGCCATCGCGAAGTCCGATTCCAAAAACATTCAGTACTTC.

This clonotype turned up a few times. The chain uses TRBV9 and TRBJ2-1; weak D call: TRBD1 (6 bases). This CDR3 has 14 residues. Germline assignment: CDR1 SGDLS and CDR2 YYNGEE. Trimming shortened V by 4 bases and J by 7 bases, and 15 bases separated the two germline ends. In DNA, the CDR3 is TGTGCCAGCAGCTTCCGAGCTACAGGGAATGAGCAGTTCTTC. Encoded protein: CASSFRATGNEQFF.

V is TRBV5-1 and J is TRBJ2-5; 9 nucleotides agree with TRBD2. After removal of 4 bases from V and 3 bases from J, the junction contained 7 bases not matched to a gene. Looked up from germline, CDR1 is SGHRS and CDR2 is YFSETQ. The CDR3 runs to 15 residues. In DNA form, the CDR3 reads TGCGCCAGCAGCCTTAGCGGGAGTGGAGAAGAGACCCAGTACTTC. Encoded protein: CASSLSGSGEETQYF.

A few counts support this clonotype. The chain combines TRBV4-1 with TRBJ2-5; D gene uncertain. CDR1 and CDR2 from the germline V gene are MGHRA and YSYEKL. The CDR3 is 15 residues long. Trimming pared 4 bases from V and 7 bases from J, leaving 19 bases between. CDR3 region: CASSPGRAAPPTQYF. As DNA, the CDR3 is TGCGCCAGCAGCCCTGGACGGGCAGCCCCTCCGACCCAGTACTTC.

The chain carries TRBV4-3 and TRBJ1-1; D uncertain. The V end was cut by 2 bases, the J end by 2 bases, with 12 bases between. This CDR3 is built from 15 residues. CDR1 is LGHNA, CDR2 YSLEER, per germline. CDR3 protein: CASSQFVRLNTEAFF. In nucleotides, the CDR3 is TGCGCCAGCAGCCAATTTGTCAGGCTAAACACTGAAGCTTTCTTT.

This clonotype was observed a handful of times. The germline gene is not matched at one end of the junction; a read error may be the cause. V usage is TRBV6-5 and J usage is TRBJ2-7; D ambiguous. Germline CDR1 MNHEY, CDR2 SVGAGI. The CDR3 length is 13 residues. CDR3 coding DNA: TGTGCCAGCAGTTTCAGACTCTCCGACGAGCAGTACTTC. Its translation is CASSFRLSDEQYF.